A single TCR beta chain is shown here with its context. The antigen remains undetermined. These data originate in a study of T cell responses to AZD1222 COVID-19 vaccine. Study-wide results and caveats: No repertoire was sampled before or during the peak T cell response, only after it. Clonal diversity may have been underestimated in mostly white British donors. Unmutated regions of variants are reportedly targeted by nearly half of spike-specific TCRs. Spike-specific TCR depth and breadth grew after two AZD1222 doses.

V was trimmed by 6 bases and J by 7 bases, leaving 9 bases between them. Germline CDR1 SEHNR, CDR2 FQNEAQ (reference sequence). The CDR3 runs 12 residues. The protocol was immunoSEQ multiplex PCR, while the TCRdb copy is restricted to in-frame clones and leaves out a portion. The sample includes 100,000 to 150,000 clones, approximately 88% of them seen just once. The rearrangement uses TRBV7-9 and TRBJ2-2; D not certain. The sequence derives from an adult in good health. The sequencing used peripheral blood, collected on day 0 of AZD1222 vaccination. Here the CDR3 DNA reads TGTGCCAGCAGACCGAAGGGCGGGGAGCTGTTTTTT. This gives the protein CASRPKGGELFF.